The source of this T cell receptor (beta chain) is a study of human T cells and chemical hapten exposure. Study in general: Patients received weekly diphenylcyclopropenone doses to the scalp throughout the roughly 24-week study.

CDR1 and CDR2 (germline): KGHSH, LQKENI. V lost 6 bases and J 5 bases, leaving 10 bases between the germline ends. This CDR3 region has 12 residues. In the authors' workflow: TCR counts had a median of approximately 87,000 per sample and spanned roughly 20,000 to 750,000. Using its own MiXCR run on the RACE reads, TCRdb lists one record per CDR3 protein. The V and J calls, along with clone size, are taken from TCRdb and not from the paper's own processing. Altogether approximately 71,000 distinct CDR3 sequences are present, around 10% being singletons, with the ten largest covering 3.3%. Findings and limits, study-wide: Relative to control repertoires, expanded TCRs gave rise to significantly more large CDR3 similarity clusters.

Worth noting for this clonotype: No antigen is known for it.

Time point in this sample: patch test 1, 2 weeks after DPC sensitization. This sample's treatment: therapeutic diphenylcyclopropenone sensitization with weekly scalp DPC. This TCR was recovered from a middle-aged woman with alopecia areata. Some clones in this sample may be carry-over from other donors' samples. J is TRBJ1-1 and V is TRBV18, with D perhaps matching TRBD1 (6 bases). The sample consisted of whole blood, taken in connection with sensitization to the hapten diphenylcyclopropenone (DPC). The CDR3: CASSEQGTEAFF. CDR3 nucleotide sequence: TGTGCCAGCTCCGAGCAGGGGACTGAAGCTTTCTTT.